A single T cell receptor (beta chain) is shown here with its context. Its antigen is currently unknown. The sample originates from a study of cytomegalovirus exposure and HLA in healthy donors. Across the whole study: Of 300 to 500 genotyped donors, about 81% clustered with self-reported Caucasian donors. Overall study findings and caveats: Later work associated 16,951 TCR beta sequences with HLA alleles at 0.05 false discovery rate. Confirmation in vitro established that three CMV-associated chains were specific for CMV antigens.

Vbeta (60) and Jbeta (13) primers were used in the PCR. The repertoire was sequenced with immunoSEQ multiplex PCR; TCRdb's copy has only in-frame clones and lacks some. The sample has about 190,000 clones; around three quarters are singletons. This receptor was obtained from a woman aged 25-40 years in good health and CMV-seropositive. The specimen was PBMCs.

Here the CDR3 reads CAGKGIAGGLIGELFF. CDR3 sequence (DNA): TGTGCCGGGAAGGGGATCGCGGGGGGGCTGATCGGGGAGCTGTTTTTT. The chain carries TRBV30 and TRBJ2-2, with TRBD2 matching 9 bases. The CDR3 runs to 16 residues. CDR1 is GTSNPN and CDR2 is SVGIG in the germline V gene (reference sequence). Losses at the gene ends were 8 bases for V and 7 bases for J; bases not matched to a gene: 17.